Shown below are 15 T cell receptor beta chains from a single sample sequenced in a study of T cell responses to AZD1222 COVID-19 vaccine. Using immunoSEQ multiplex PCR, the repertoire was profiled, and TCRdb retains in-frame clones only, with some absent. The data contain approximately 140,000 clones, more than 90% of them singletons. This specimen was peripheral blood, taken 28 days after the second AZD1222 dose. The source of these receptors is an adult who received the AZD1222 COVID-19 vaccine.

The CDR3 bases are TGCGCCAGCAGCATCCTTCCGGGACTAGCAAGCAATGAGCAGTTCTTC. Its protein is CASSILPGLASNEQFF. The chain combines TRBV5-1 with TRBJ2-1, with 9 bases fitting TRBD2. In germline, CDR1 is SGHRS, CDR2 YFSETQ. This CDR3 region has 16 residues. V gave up 4 bases and J gave up 6 bases; unmatched junction bases: 11.

The V call is TRBV30, the J call TRBJ2-2, with D perhaps assigned TRBD1 or TRBD2 (5 bases each). V was trimmed by 1 base and J by 8 bases, leaving 14 bases between them. This CDR3 contains 14 residues. Germline V gene lookup returns CDR1 GTSNPN and CDR2 SVGIG (reference sequence). In nucleotides, the CDR3 is TGTGCCTGGAGTGCGGGACCCGGTGGGGGGGAGCTGTTTTTT. Its protein is CAWSAGPGGGELFF.

This clone was counted a single time. The gene calls are TRBV5-8 and TRBJ1-1; D remains unclear. Per germline, CDR1 SGHTS and CDR2 YDEGEE. There are 13 residues in the CDR3. V was shortened by 3 bases and J by 3 bases, with 9 bases between the two germline ends. Here the CDR3 reads CASSSQYDTEAFF. Written as DNA, the CDR3 is TGTGCCAGCAGCTCCCAGTATGACACTGAAGCTTTCTTT. The full variable domain, rest sourced from reference TRBV5-8 and TRBJ1-1, is EAGVTQSPTHLIKTRGQQATLRCSPISGHTSVYWYQQALGLGLQFLLWYDEGEERNRGNFPPRFSGRQFPNYSSELNVNALELEDSALYLCASSSQYDTEAFFGQGTRLTVV.

The V and J genes are TRBV11-3 and TRBJ2-2; the match to TRBD2 covers 7 bases. CDR3 length equals 16 residues. Germline values: CDR1 SGHNT, CDR2 YENEEA. V gave up 5 bases and J gave up 7 bases; unmatched junction bases: 13. CDR3 sequence (DNA): TGTGCCAGCAGCCTGGGCGGGGGACCTCAAAACGGGGAGCTGTTTTTT. Its translation is CASSLGGGPQNGELFF.

J is TRBJ1-5 and V is TRBV7-8; 10 bases agree with TRBD1. The CDR3 extends over 16 amino acids. CDR1 SGHVS and CDR2 FQNEAQ come from the germline V gene. After removal of 5 bases from V and 5 bases from J, the junction contained 9 bases not matched to a gene. The DNA of the CDR3 is TGTGCCAGCAGCCCCCGGACAGGGGGGATGGATCAGCCCCAGCATTTT. It yields the protein CASSPRTGGMDQPQHF.

This rearrangement joins TRBV5-5 to TRBJ1-6, with TRBD1 matching 10 bases. Germline lookup yields CDR1 SGHKS and CDR2 YYEKEE (reference sequence). The V gene end was trimmed by 3 bases and the J gene end by 0 bases; junction bases not matched to a gene: 6. The CDR3 has 18 amino acids. The CDR3 here is CASSWGQGISSYNSPLHF. The CDR3, as DNA: TGTGCCAGCAGCTGGGGACAGGGGATCAGCTCCTATAATTCACCCCTCCACTTT.

This sequence joins TRBV11-3 and TRBJ1-1; D may be TRBD1 (6 bases). This CDR3 has 14 amino acids. Per the germline V gene, CDR1 is SGHNT and CDR2 is YENEEA. With 1 base removed from V and 6 bases from J, the gap between germline ends came to 12 bases. Here the CDR3 DNA reads TGTGCCAGCAGCTTAGGGGGGCAAAGGGCTGAAGCTTTCTTT. Its protein product is CASSLGGQRAEAFF.

This sequence joins TRBV7-9 and TRBJ1-4; TRBD1 matches at 10 bases. Trimming cost V 5 bases and J 8 bases; bases outside gene matches: 14. This CDR3 contains 17 residues. The germline V gene has CDR1 SEHNR and CDR2 FQNEAQ (reference sequence). This CDR3 reads CASSPRIQGTGEEKLFF. The CDR3 bases are TGTGCCAGCAGCCCCAGAATACAGGGGACAGGGGAGGAAAAACTGTTTTTT.

The V and J genes are TRBV2 and TRBJ2-6; TRBD2 is a possible D gene (6 bases). From germline, CDR1 is SNHLY and CDR2 FYNNEI. Trimming shortened V by 3 bases and J by 2 bases, and 11 bases separated the two germline ends. This CDR3 region has 16 residues. CDR3 protein: CASSDPTGAGANVLTF. DNA for the CDR3: TGTGCCAGCAGTGATCCCACGGGGGCTGGGGCCAACGTCCTGACTTTC. The full variable domain, rest sourced from reference TRBV2 and TRBJ2-6, is EPEVTQTPSHQVTQMGQEVILRCVPISNHLYFYWYRQILGQKVEFLVSFYNNEISEKSEIFDDQFSVERPDGSNFTLKIRSTKLEDSAMYFCASSDPTGAGANVLTFGAGSRLTVL.

V usage is TRBV9 and J usage is TRBJ2-7, with TRBD2 identical over 9 bases. The CDR3 covers 16 residues. Germline V gene sequence: CDR1 SGDLS, CDR2 YYNGEE. The V and J ends lost 0 bases and 3 bases, in that order; junction bases with no gene match: 7. CDR3 sequence reads: CASSVGIGTSFYEQYF. The CDR3 region has the DNA TGTGCCAGCAGCGTAGGTATTGGGACTAGCTTCTACGAGCAGTACTTC.

V is TRBV18 and J is TRBJ1-5; D gene ambiguous. CDR1 and CDR2 from the germline V gene are KGHSH and LQKENI. This CDR3 is 16 amino acids long. V was trimmed by 3 bases and J by 7 bases, leaving 19 bases between them. The CDR3 protein is CASSPLPDGPAQPQHF. The CDR3 bases are TGTGCCAGCTCACCCTTACCGGACGGGCCGGCACAGCCCCAGCATTTT.

The chain joins TRBV5-1 to TRBJ2-7; TRBD2 agrees at 10 bases. This CDR3 spans 14 amino acids. The V and J ends lost 4 bases and 5 bases, in that order; junction bases with no gene match: 6. CDR1 and CDR2 from the germline V gene are SGHRS and YFSETQ. The CDR3 DNA sequence: TGCGCCAGCAGCCATAGCGGGAGGAGCAACGAGCAGTACTTC. Protein product: CASSHSGRSNEQYF.

This chain uses TRBV24-1 with TRBJ2-2; D is perhaps TRBD1 (5 bases). Between the trimmed V and J ends, which lost 6 bases and 1 base, there was a span of 20 bases. The CDR3 extends over 18 amino acids. Germline V gene sequence: CDR1 KGHDR, CDR2 SFDVKD. DNA of the CDR3: TGTGCCACCAGTTATTCTATTGGGGCAGCCGAGAACACCGGGGAGCTGTTTTTT. Protein sequence: CATSYSIGAAENTGELFF.

The gene calls are TRBV6-2 or TRBV6-3 and TRBJ2-5; perhaps TRBD1 as D (6 bases). The CDR3 totals 15 residues. Germline V gene sequence: CDR1 MNHEY, CDR2 SVGEGT. V lost 4 bases and J 1 base, leaving 13 bases between the germline ends. The DNA of the CDR3 is TGTGCCAGCAGTTCTTACAGGGATTTCCAAGAGACCCAGTACTTC. It encodes CASSSYRDFQETQYF.

The genes are TRBV18 and TRBJ1-3; 10 nucleotides align to TRBD1. After removal of 4 bases from V and 8 bases from J, the junction contained 14 bases not matched to a gene. The CDR3 loop spans 17 amino acids. Germline CDR1 and CDR2: KGHSH and LQKENI. In DNA, the CDR3 is TGTGCCAGCTCACGGTATTTCGGGACAGGGGAACGAGACACCATATATTTT. It is translated as CASSRYFGTGERDTIYF.